These 24 T cell receptor beta chains share one sample of origin, sequenced in a study of blood T cell repertoires in COVID-19. Only in-frame clones appear in the TCRdb table, and some are missing; sequencing was by immunoSEQ multiplex PCR. The data contain a few hundred thousand clones, about 89% of them singletons. Sequenced sample: peripheral blood. These TCRs come from a man aged 40-49 years with acute or convalescent COVID-19.

The chain is built from TRBV6-5 and TRBJ2-5, with D unresolved. V gave up 3 bases and J gave up 6 bases, with 2 bases separating them. CDR1 is MNHEY and CDR2 is SVGAGI in the germline V gene. The CDR3 runs 10 residues. The CDR3 sequence is CASSYKTQYF. For the CDR3, the DNA is TGTGCCAGCAGTTATAAGACCCAGTACTTC.

A remark on this clone: A read error may produce the germline difference seen at one junction end. The V gene is TRBV6-1, the J gene TRBJ2-3; a possible D gene is TRBD1 (5 bases). CDR3 length equals 14 residues. CDR1 and CDR2 (germline): MNHNS, SASEGT. The CDR3 protein is CASSELTAGRPVVF. DNA of the CDR3: TGTGCCAGCAGTGAATTGACAGCCGGTCGCCCCGTCGTTTTT.

The genes are TRBV4-2 and TRBJ1-5, with TRBD1 identical over 7 bases. The CDR3 contains 16 residues. Germline lookup yields CDR1 LGHNA and CDR2 YNFKEQ. V lost 4 bases, J lost 1 base, and 7 bases stayed unmatched. CDR3 loop: CASSRGTEASNQPQHF. In DNA, the CDR3 is TGTGCCAGCAGCCGCGGGACAGAGGCGAGCAATCAGCCCCAGCATTTT.

This chain uses TRBV6-5 with TRBJ2-7; TRBD1 matches at 7 bases. The CDR3 is made up of 14 amino acids. V trimming: 10 bases; J trimming: 2 bases; junction bases outside the gene matches: 11. Per the germline V gene, CDR1 is MNHEY and CDR2 is SVGAGI. This CDR3 is CATLRDSEPYEQYF. The CDR3 coding sequence is TGTGCCACCCTACGGGACAGCGAGCCCTACGAGCAGTACTTC.

The J gene is TRBJ2-4, the V gene TRBV5-1; tentatively, D is TRBD1 (6 bases). V shed 2 bases and J shed 1 base, with 10 bases lying between them. Germline loops: CDR1 SGHRS, CDR2 YFSETQ. There are 15 residues in the CDR3. The CDR3 reads CASSLRGSAKNIQYF. The CDR3 DNA follows: TGCGCCAGCAGCTTAAGGGGGTCGGCCAAAAACATTCAGTACTTC.

A single count supports this clone. Written as DNA, the CDR3 is TGTGCCAGCAGTCCCTTAGATCGGGACAGGGTGCCCGCCACCTTC. It translates to CASSPLDRDRVPATF. The chain has TRBV28 and TRBJ1-2; 9 nucleotides align to TRBD1. This CDR3 has 15 residues. Germline CDR1 MDHEN, CDR2 SYDVKM. Trimming took 5 bases from V and 13 from J; bases not matched to a gene: 17.

The chain uses TRBV27 and TRBJ1-2; a weak D match, TRBD1 (5 bases). Trimming took off 2 bases at V and 7 bases at J, with 17 bases between the two ends. CDR1 and CDR2 (germline): MNHEY, SMNVEV (reference sequence). The CDR3 spans 15 residues. The CDR3 here is CASSLTTGDRGGYTF. Written as DNA, the CDR3 is TGTGCCAGCAGTTTAACTACGGGGGATAGGGGTGGCTACACCTTC.

The chain uses TRBV15 and TRBJ2-3; 10 bases align to TRBD1. The CDR3 has 17 amino acids. CDR1 and CDR2 (germline): LNHNV, YYDKDF (reference sequence). J gave up 2 bases and V 4 bases, and 9 bases lay outside the gene matches. The CDR3 is CATSIRRTGGYTDTQYF. The CDR3 DNA follows: TGTGCCACCAGCATTCGACGGACAGGGGGGTACACAGATACGCAGTATTTT.

CDR3 amino acids: CAWDPTSGVYNEQFF. The CDR3 DNA is TGTGCCTGGGATCCGACTAGCGGGGTCTACAATGAGCAGTTCTTC. The chain couples TRBV30 to TRBJ2-1; 11 bases match TRBD2. Per germline, CDR1 GTSNPN and CDR2 SVGIG (reference sequence). V shed 5 bases and J 3 bases; nucleotides not matched to a gene: 6. There are 15 residues in the CDR3.

The chain uses TRBV18 and TRBJ1-6; D is uncertain. V was trimmed by 2 bases and J by 14 bases, leaving 28 bases between them. This CDR3 has 18 residues. Germline values: CDR1 KGHSH, CDR2 LQKENI. The CDR3 DNA reads TGTGCCAGCTCACCAACCCCGGGGAGTCTCGCGGGGAAGGGAGCCCTCCACTTT. This codes for CASSPTPGSLAGKGALHF. Based on the CDR3 plus reference TRBV18 and TRBJ1-6, the full variable domain is NAGVMQNPRHLVRRRGQEARLRCSPMKGHSHVYWYRQLPEEGLKFMVYLQKENIIDESGMPKERFSAEFPKEGPSILRIQQVVRGDSAAYFCASSPTPGSLAGKGALHFGNGTRLTVT.

The chain employs TRBV27 and TRBJ2-2; TRBD2 is a possible D gene (6 bases). Trimming cost V 5 bases and J 4 bases, with 20 bases left between them. This CDR3 contains 17 residues. Per germline, CDR1 MNHEY and CDR2 SMNVEV (reference sequence). CDR3 DNA sequence: TGTGCCAGCAGTCCGGACTATACGCCCTCTATCACCGGGGAGCTGTTTTTT. Translation gives CASSPDYTPSITGELFF.

The rearrangement links TRBV7-9 to TRBJ1-2; D ambiguous. Germline V gene sequence: CDR1 SEHNR, CDR2 FQNEAQ (reference sequence). The CDR3 covers 13 residues. Between the trimmed V and J ends, which lost 2 bases and 1 base, there was a span of 5 bases. Written as DNA, the CDR3 is TGTGCCAGCAGCTTATCACTTAACTATGGCTACACCTTC. This translates into CASSLSLNYGYTF.

This clone was detected once. The genes are TRBV19 and TRBJ2-3; a possible D gene is TRBD1 (6 bases). Looked up from germline, CDR1 is LNHDA and CDR2 is SQIVND (reference sequence). The CDR3 loop spans 16 amino acids. The V and J ends lost 5 bases and 1 base respectively, with 16 bases between them. CDR3 bases: TGTGCCAGTAGTGCACCAACAGGGTTTGGCACAGATACGCAGTATTTT. Translated, it gives CASSAPTGFGTDTQYF.

This chain links TRBV28 with TRBJ2-7; D perhaps matches TRBD2 (5 bases). The ends were cut back, 6 bases at V and 0 bases at J, with 15 bases in the middle. CDR3 length: 15 amino acids. Per the germline V gene, CDR1 is MDHEN and CDR2 is SYDVKM. CDR3: CASSRGYKSSYEQYF. CDR3 sequence (DNA): TGTGCCAGCAGCAGAGGGTACAAGAGCTCCTACGAGCAGTACTTC.

The chain has TRBV7-2 and TRBJ1-5; perhaps TRBD1 as D (5 bases). Germline CDR1 and CDR2: SGHTA and FQGNSA. This CDR3 has 14 residues. Deletions cut 5 bases from V and 6 bases from J, with 14 bases between. The CDR3 sequence is CASSPAGLGQPQHF. The CDR3 coding sequence is TGTGCCAGCAGCCCGGCGGGGCTCGGTCAGCCCCAGCATTTT.

V gene TRBV20-1 combines with J gene TRBJ2-1; unclear D gene. Germline assignment: CDR1 DFQATT and CDR2 SNEGSKA (reference sequence). This CDR3 is built from 12 residues. Trimming took 3 bases from V and 8 from J, leaving 11 bases between them. For the CDR3, the DNA is TGCAGTGCTAGTCAGGATTTCGATGAGCAGTTCTTC. Its protein product is CSASQDFDEQFF.

The chain links TRBV5-1 to TRBJ2-5; TRBD1 aligns across 9 bases. With 4 bases clipped from V and 5 bases from J, the junction kept 6 bases outside the gene matches. The V gene's germline CDR1 is SGHRS and CDR2 YFSETQ. This CDR3 is 14 amino acids long. CDR3 bases: TGCGCCAGCAGCGCACAGGGGGCTGGGGAGACCCAGTACTTC. It translates to CASSAQGAGETQYF.

The chain combines TRBV2 with TRBJ1-1; D possibly corresponds to TRBD1 (5 bases). This CDR3 region has 12 residues. V dropped 6 bases and J dropped 11 bases, with 16 bases sitting between them. The germline V gene encodes CDR1 SNHLY and CDR2 FYNNEI. The CDR3 DNA reads as TGTGCCAGCAGACAACCAGGGATTACGGCTTTCTTT. Encoded protein: CASRQPGITAFF.

This chain joins TRBV7-8 and TRBJ1-2; D call uncertain. Looked up from germline, CDR1 is SGHVS and CDR2 is FQNEAQ. Deletions cut 1 base from V and 0 bases from J, with 12 bases between. The CDR3 sequence is 16 residues long. CDR3 amino acids: CASSLVRRSSNYGYTF. CDR3 nucleotides: TGTGCCAGCAGCTTAGTGCGGAGATCTTCTAACTATGGCTACACCTTC.

The rearrangement joins TRBV30 to TRBJ2-7, with D possibly being TRBD1 (6 bases). The CDR3 totals 11 residues. Trimming took off 5 bases at V and 6 bases at J, with 11 bases between the two ends. The germline gives CDR1 GTSNPN, CDR2 SVGIG (reference sequence). CDR3 sequence: CAWDGGGEQYF. DNA for the CDR3: TGTGCCTGGGATGGGGGCGGCGAGCAGTACTTC.

The V and J genes are TRBV4-1 and TRBJ1-2, with a weak D call TRBD1 (5 bases). Trimming removed 1 base at V and 3 bases at J, with 9 bases between. This CDR3 contains 14 residues. Per germline, CDR1 MGHRA and CDR2 YSYEKL. Written as DNA, the CDR3 is TGCGCCAGCAGCCAAGTTCGGGGGGACTATGGCTACACCTTC. Amino acid sequence: CASSQVRGDYGYTF.

The rearrangement joins TRBV7-9 to TRBJ2-5, with 10 nucleotides matching TRBD2. The germline CDR1 and CDR2 sequences are SEHNR and FQNEAQ (reference sequence). The CDR3 covers 14 residues. The V gene end was trimmed by 1 base and the J gene end by 5 bases; junction bases not matched to a gene: 1. The CDR3 nucleotides are TGTGCCAGCAGCTTAGTAGCGGGGGGTGAGACCCAGTACTTC. Amino acid sequence: CASSLVAGGETQYF.

V usage is TRBV2 and J usage is TRBJ1-6; TRBD1 matches at 7 bases. There are 16 residues in the CDR3. CDR1 is SNHLY and CDR2 is FYNNEI in the germline V gene. Unmatched junction bases numbered 3, after V lost 4 bases and J lost 0 bases. CDR3 sequence: CASSAGQSSYNSPLHF. The CDR3 DNA is TGTGCCAGCAGTGCGGGACAGAGCTCCTATAATTCACCCCTCCACTTT.

The rearrangement joins TRBV6-2 or TRBV6-3 to TRBJ1-1; D gene ambiguous. V lost 5 bases and J lost 0, with 7 bases in between. The CDR3 is 13 residues long. Germline CDR1 and CDR2: MNHEY and SVGEGT. The CDR3 loop is CASSNGVNTEAFF. The CDR3 region has the DNA TGTGCCAGCAGTAACGGGGTGAACACTGAAGCTTTCTTT.